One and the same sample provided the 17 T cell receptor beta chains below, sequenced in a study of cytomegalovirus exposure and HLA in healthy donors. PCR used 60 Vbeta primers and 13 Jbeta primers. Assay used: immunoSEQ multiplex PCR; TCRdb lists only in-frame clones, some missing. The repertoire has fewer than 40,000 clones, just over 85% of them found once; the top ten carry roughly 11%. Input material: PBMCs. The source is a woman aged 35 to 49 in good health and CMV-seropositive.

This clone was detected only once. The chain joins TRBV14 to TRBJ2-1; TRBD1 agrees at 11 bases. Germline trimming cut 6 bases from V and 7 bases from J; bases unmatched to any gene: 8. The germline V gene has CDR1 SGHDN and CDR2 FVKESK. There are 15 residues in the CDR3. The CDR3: CASRFGQGAWNEQFF. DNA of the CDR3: TGTGCCAGCAGGTTCGGACAGGGGGCTTGGAATGAGCAGTTCTTC.

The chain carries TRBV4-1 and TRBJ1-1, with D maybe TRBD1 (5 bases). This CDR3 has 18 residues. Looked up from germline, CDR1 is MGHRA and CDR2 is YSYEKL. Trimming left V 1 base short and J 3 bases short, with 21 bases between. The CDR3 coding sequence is TGCGCCAGCAGCCAAGCTCCGAGGGGATTTGGAGGGGACACTGAAGCTTTCTTT. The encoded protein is CASSQAPRGFGGDTEAFF.

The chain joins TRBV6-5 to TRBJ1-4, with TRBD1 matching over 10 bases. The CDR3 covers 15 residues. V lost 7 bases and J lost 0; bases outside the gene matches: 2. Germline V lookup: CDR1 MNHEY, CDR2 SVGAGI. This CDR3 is CASKDRGATNEKLFF. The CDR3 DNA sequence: TGTGCCAGCAAGGACAGGGGGGCAACTAATGAAAAACTGTTTTTT.

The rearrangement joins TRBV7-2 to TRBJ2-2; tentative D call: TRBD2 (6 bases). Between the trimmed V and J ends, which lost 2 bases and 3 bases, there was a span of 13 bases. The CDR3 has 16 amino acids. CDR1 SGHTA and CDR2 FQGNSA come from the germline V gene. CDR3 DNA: TGTGCCAGCAGCTTAAGTTTATTAGCGGACACCGGGGAGCTGTTTTTT. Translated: CASSLSLLADTGELFF.

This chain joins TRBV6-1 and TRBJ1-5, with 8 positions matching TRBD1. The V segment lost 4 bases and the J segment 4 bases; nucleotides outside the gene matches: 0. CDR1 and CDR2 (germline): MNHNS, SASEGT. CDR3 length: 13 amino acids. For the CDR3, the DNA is TGTGCCAGCAGTGGGACAGGGAATCAGCCCCAGCATTTT. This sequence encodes CASSGTGNQPQHF.

The CDR3: CASSYMALSNQPQHF. The CDR3 nucleotides are TGTGCCAGCAGTTACATGGCACTAAGCAATCAGCCCCAGCATTTT. The rearrangement uses TRBV6-6 and TRBJ1-5; D call uncertain. This CDR3 is 15 amino acids long. Trimming pared 2 bases from V and 1 base from J, leaving 9 bases between. Germline assignment: CDR1 MNHNY and CDR2 SVGAGI (reference sequence).

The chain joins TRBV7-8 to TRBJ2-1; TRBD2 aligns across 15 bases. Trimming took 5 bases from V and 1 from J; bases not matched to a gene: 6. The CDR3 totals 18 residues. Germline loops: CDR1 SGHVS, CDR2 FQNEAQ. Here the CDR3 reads CASSTRTSGGASYNEQFF. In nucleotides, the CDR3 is TGTGCCAGCAGCACCCGGACTAGCGGGGGGGCTTCCTACAATGAGCAGTTCTTC.

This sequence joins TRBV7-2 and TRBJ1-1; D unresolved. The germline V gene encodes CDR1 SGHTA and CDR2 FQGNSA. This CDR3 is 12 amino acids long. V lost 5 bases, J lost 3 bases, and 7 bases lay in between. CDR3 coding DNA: TGTGCCAGCAGCCTTAGTTACACTGAAGCTTTCTTT. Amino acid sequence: CASSLSYTEAFF.

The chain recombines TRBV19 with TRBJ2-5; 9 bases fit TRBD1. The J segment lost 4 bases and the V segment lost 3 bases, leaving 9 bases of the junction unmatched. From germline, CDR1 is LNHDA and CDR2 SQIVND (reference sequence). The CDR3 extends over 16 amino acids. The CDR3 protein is CASSMGQGEVGETQYF. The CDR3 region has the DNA TGTGCCAGTAGTATGGGACAGGGAGAAGTAGGAGAGACCCAGTACTTC. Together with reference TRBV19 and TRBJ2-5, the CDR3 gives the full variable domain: DGGITQSPKYLFRKEGQNVTLSCEQNLNHDAMYWYRQDPGQGLRLIYYSQIVNDFQKGDIAEGYSVSREKKESFPLTVTSAQKNPTAFYLCASSMGQGEVGETQYFGPGTRLLVL.

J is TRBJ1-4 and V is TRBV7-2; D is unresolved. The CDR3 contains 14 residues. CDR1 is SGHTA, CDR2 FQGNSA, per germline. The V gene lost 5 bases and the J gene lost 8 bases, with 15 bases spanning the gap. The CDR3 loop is CASSLDRVGEKLFF. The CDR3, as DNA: TGTGCCAGCAGCCTAGACCGGGTTGGAGAAAAACTGTTTTTT.

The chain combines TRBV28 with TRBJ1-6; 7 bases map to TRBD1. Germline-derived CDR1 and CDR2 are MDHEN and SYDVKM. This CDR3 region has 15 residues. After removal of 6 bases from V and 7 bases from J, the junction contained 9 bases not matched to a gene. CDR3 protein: CASRRPGGGNSPLHF. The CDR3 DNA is TGTGCCAGCAGACGCCCAGGGGGTGGCAATTCACCCCTCCACTTT.

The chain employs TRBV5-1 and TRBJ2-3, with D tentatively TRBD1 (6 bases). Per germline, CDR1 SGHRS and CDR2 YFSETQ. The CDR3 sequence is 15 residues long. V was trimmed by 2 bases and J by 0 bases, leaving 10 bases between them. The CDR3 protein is CASSLTGHSTDTQYF. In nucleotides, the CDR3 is TGCGCCAGCAGCTTAACGGGACATAGCACAGATACGCAGTATTTT. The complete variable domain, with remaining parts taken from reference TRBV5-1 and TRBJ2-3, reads KAGVTQTPRYLIKTRGQQVTLSCSPISGHRSVSWYQQTPGQGLQFLFEYFSETQRNKGNFPGRFSGRQFSNSRSEMNVSTLELGDSALYLCASSLTGHSTDTQYFGPGTRLTVL.

The CDR3 protein is CASSILTGSSPLHF. CDR3 nucleotide sequence: TGTGCCAGTAGTATATTGACAGGGAGCTCACCCCTCCACTTT. The J gene is TRBJ1-6, the V gene TRBV19, with 7 bases aligning to TRBD1. CDR3 length equals 14 residues. Losses at the gene ends were 2 bases for V and 10 bases for J; bases not matched to a gene: 5. Germline V CDR1 and CDR2: LNHDA, SQIVND (reference sequence).

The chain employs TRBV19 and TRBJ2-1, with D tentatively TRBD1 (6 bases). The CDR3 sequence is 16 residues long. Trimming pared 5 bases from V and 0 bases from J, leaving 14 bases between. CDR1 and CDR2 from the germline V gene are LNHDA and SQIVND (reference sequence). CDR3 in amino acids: CASSAWDTSSYNEQFF. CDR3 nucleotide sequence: TGTGCCAGTAGTGCTTGGGACACCAGCTCCTACAATGAGCAGTTCTTC.

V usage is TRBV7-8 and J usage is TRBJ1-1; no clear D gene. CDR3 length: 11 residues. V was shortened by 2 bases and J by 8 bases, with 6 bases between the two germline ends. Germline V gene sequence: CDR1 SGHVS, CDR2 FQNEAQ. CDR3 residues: CASSLYSEAFF. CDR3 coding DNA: TGTGCCAGCAGCTTATACAGCGAAGCTTTCTTT.

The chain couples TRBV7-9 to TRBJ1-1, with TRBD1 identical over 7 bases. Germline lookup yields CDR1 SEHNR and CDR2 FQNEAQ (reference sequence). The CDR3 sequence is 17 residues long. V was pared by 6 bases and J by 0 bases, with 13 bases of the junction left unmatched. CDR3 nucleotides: TGTGCCAGCAGGAAAACAGGGGAGAGGGTGATGAACACTGAAGCTTTCTTT. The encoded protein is CASRKTGERVMNTEAFF.

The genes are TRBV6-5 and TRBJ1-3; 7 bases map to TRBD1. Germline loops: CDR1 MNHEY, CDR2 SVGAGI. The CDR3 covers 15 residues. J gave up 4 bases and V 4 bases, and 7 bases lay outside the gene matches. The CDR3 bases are TGTGCCAGCAGTTCCTTGACAGGGTCCGGAAACACCATATATTTT. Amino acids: CASSSLTGSGNTIYF.